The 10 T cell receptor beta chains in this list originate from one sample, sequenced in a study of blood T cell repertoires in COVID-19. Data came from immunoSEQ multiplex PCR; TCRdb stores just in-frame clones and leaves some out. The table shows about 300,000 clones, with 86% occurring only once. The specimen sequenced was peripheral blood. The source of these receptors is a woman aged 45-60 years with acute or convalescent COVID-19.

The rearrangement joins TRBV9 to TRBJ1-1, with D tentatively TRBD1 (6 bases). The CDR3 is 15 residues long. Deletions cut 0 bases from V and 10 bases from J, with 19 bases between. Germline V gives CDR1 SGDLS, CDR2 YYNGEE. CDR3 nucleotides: TGTGCCAGCAGCGTAGAGTCAGGCGGCTTAGGGGGAGCTTTCTTT. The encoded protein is CASSVESGGLGGAFF.

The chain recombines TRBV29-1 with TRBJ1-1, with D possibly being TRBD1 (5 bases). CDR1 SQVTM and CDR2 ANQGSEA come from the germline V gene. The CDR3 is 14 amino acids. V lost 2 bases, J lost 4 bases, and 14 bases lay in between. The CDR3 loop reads CSVEIGRVGTEAFF. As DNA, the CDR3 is TGCAGCGTTGAAATCGGCAGGGTGGGCACTGAAGCTTTCTTT.

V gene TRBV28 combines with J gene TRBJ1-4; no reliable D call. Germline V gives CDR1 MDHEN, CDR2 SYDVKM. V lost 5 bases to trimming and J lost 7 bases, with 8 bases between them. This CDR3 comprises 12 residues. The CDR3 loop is CASSTGGEKLFF. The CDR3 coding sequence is TGTGCCAGCAGTACCGGTGGTGAAAAACTGTTTTTT.

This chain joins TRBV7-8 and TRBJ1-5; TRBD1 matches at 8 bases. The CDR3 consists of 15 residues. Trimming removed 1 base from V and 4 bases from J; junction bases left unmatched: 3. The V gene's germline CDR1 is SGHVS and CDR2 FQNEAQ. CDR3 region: CASSLGRGRNQPQHF. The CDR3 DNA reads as TGTGCCAGCAGCTTAGGCAGGGGGCGGAATCAGCCCCAGCATTTT.

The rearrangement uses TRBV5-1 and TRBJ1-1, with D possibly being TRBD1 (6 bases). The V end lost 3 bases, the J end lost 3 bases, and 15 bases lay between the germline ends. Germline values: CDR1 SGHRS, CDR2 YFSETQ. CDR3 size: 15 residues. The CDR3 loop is CASSSTYRVYTEAFF. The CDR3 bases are TGCGCCAGCAGCTCCACTTACAGGGTATACACTGAAGCTTTCTTT.

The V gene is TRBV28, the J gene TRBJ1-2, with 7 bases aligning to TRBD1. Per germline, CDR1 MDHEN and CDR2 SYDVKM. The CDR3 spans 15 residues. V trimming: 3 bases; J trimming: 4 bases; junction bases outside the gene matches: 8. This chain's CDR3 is CASSFSPGQIYGYTF. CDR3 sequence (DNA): TGTGCCAGCAGTTTTTCGCCGGGACAGATCTATGGCTACACCTTC.

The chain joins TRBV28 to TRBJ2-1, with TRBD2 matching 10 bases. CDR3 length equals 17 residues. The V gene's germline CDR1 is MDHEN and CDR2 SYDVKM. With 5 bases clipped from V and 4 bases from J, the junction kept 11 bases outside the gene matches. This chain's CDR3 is CASSPLAGLNLYNEQFF. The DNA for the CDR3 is TGTGCCAGCAGTCCACTAGCGGGGCTGAACCTATACAATGAGCAGTTCTTC. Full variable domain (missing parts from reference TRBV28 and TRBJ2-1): DVKVTQSSRYLVKRTGEKVFLECVQDMDHENMFWYRQDPGLGLRLIYFSYDVKMKEKGDIPEGYSVSREKKERFSLILESASTNQTSMYLCASSPLAGLNLYNEQFFGPGTRLTVL.

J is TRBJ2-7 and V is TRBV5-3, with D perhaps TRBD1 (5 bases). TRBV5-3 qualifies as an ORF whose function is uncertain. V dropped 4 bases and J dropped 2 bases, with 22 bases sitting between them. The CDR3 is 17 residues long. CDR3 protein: CARSPLLRTYGTYEQYF. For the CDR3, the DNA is TGTGCCAGAAGCCCGCTACTAAGGACATATGGAACCTACGAGCAGTACTTC.

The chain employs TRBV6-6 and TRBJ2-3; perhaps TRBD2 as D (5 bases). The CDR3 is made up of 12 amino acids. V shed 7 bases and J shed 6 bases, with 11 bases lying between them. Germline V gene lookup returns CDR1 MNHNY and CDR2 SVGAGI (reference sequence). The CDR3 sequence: CASIGMDDTQYF. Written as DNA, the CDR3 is TGTGCCAGCATCGGGATGGACGATACGCAGTATTTT.

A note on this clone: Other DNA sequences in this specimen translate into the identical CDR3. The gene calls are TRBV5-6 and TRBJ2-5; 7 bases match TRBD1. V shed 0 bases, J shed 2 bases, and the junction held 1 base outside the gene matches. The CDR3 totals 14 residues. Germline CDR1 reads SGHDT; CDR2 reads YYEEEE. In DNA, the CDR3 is TGTGCCAGCAGCTTGGGGACAGGACAAGAGACCCAGTACTTC. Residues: CASSLGTGQETQYF.